One and the same sample provided the 22 T cell receptor beta chains below, sequenced in a study of T cell repertoires in cytomegalovirus infection. TCRdb fed the reads into MiXCR, producing one record per CDR3 protein. This repertoire shows some 450,000 distinct CDR3 sequences, roughly a third found once; its top ten account for roughly an eighth. Material for sequencing was PBMCs. The receptors originated from a human donor in good health (CMV status not recorded). Some clones in this sample may be carry-over from other donors' samples.

This chain uses TRBV12-3 or TRBV12-4 with TRBJ1-1; 9 bases are shared with TRBD1. Trimming took 5 bases from V and 1 from J; bases not matched to a gene: 8. The CDR3 is made up of 16 amino acids. CDR3 protein: CASSQGQGRTNTEAFF. CDR3 in DNA: TGTGCCAGCAGTCAAGGACAGGGGCGAACGAACACTGAAGCTTTCTTT.

This clonotype was observed at least ten times. The chain links TRBV7-8 to TRBJ1-4; D is perhaps TRBD1 (6 bases). V was cut by 5 bases and J by 3 bases, with 25 bases left in between. The CDR3 has 19 residues. Germline assignment: CDR1 SGHVS and CDR2 FQNEAQ. CDR3 loop: CASSRTPGTRGGSNEKLFF. The DNA of the CDR3 is TGTGCCAGCAGCCGTACTCCAGGGACTCGGGGGGGCTCTAATGAAAAACTGTTTTTT.

The chain links TRBV2 to TRBJ2-1, with 13 positions matching TRBD2. CDR1 is SNHLY and CDR2 is FYNNEI in the germline V gene. The J segment lost 5 bases and the V segment lost 5 bases, leaving 6 bases of the junction unmatched. The CDR3 length is 16 residues. The CDR3 sequence is CASSPWTSGGNNEQFF. CDR3 DNA sequence: TGTGCCAGCAGTCCCTGGACTAGCGGGGGTAACAATGAGCAGTTCTTC.

The genes are TRBV15 and TRBJ2-7, with D possibly matching TRBD2 (5 bases). With 5 bases removed from V and 7 bases from J, the gap between germline ends came to 15 bases. Germline V gene sequence: CDR1 LNHNV, CDR2 YYDKDF (reference sequence). This CDR3 is built from 13 residues. This CDR3 reads CATSPLSEREQYF. In nucleotides, the CDR3 is TGTGCCACCAGCCCCCTATCGGAGCGGGAGCAGTACTTC. Filled out from reference TRBV15 and TRBJ2-7, the complete variable domain reads DAMVIQNPRYQVTQFGKPVTLSCSQTLNHNVMYWYQQKSSQAPKLLFHYYDKDFNNEADTPDNFQSRRPNTSFCFLDIRSPGLGDTAMYLCATSPLSEREQYFGPGTRLTVT.

The V gene is TRBV7-9, the J gene TRBJ1-1, with D possibly TRBD1 on 5 matching bases. CDR1 and CDR2 from the germline V gene are SEHNR and FQNEAQ (reference sequence). The CDR3 length is 15 residues. The CDR3 protein is CYSSPSGPAGTEAFF. DNA of the CDR3: TGTTACAGCAGCCCATCGGGACCAGCGGGCACTGAAGCTTTCTTT.

This clonotype was counted between two and nine times. At one end, the junction sequence differs from germline, possibly due to a read error. The chain uses TRBV4-1 and TRBJ2-5, with TRBD1 matching 9 bases. Germline CDR1 reads MGHRA; CDR2 reads YSYEKL. CDR3 length: 15 residues. For the CDR3, the DNA is TGCGCCAGCAGCGAAGACAGGGGGAACCAAGAGACCCAGTACTTC. Protein sequence: CASSEDRGNQETQYF.

This clonotype was counted at least ten times. CDR3 sequence reads: CASRGPVASGPETQYF. In DNA form, the CDR3 reads TGTGCCAGCAGAGGACCGGTGGCTAGCGGTCCCGAGACCCAGTACTTC. This chain uses TRBV6-6 with TRBJ2-5, with 7 bases identical to TRBD2. J was trimmed by 5 bases and V by 6 bases; bases with no gene match: 15. CDR1 and CDR2 (germline): MNHNY, SVGAGI (reference sequence). There are 16 residues in the CDR3.

This clonotype was counted between two and nine times. The J gene is TRBJ1-6, the V gene TRBV6-4; D is ambiguous. Trimming removed 0 bases from V and 0 bases from J, with 12 bases in between. CDR3 length: 18 amino acids. Per the germline V gene, CDR1 is MRHNA and CDR2 is SNTAGT. For the CDR3, the DNA is TGTGCCAGCAGTGACTCTGAAGCAGAGTTCTCCTATAATTCACCCCTCCACTTT. This sequence encodes CASSDSEAEFSYNSPLHF.

The gene calls are TRBV12-3 or TRBV12-4 and TRBJ1-5; 7 bases match TRBD1. V shed 6 bases and J 4 bases; nucleotides not matched to a gene: 6. The CDR3 covers 14 residues. CDR3 sequence: CASRPQGGNQPQHF. CDR3 nucleotides: TGTGCCAGCAGACCTCAGGGGGGGAATCAGCCCCAGCATTTT.

The chain carries TRBV4-1 and TRBJ1-2, with 8 bases lining up with TRBD1. CDR3 length: 17 residues. The junction had 10 bases not matched to a gene; V was cut back by 0 bases and J by 4 bases. Germline lookup yields CDR1 MGHRA and CDR2 YSYEKL. DNA for the CDR3: TGCGCCAGCAGCCAAGAGTCGCAGGGGGCGCGGTCCTATGGCTACACCTTC. It codes for CASSQESQGARSYGYTF.

The chain has TRBV7-8 and TRBJ2-3; 14 positions match TRBD2. Germline V CDR1 and CDR2: SGHVS, FQNEAQ. V gave up 5 bases and J gave up 6 bases; unmatched junction bases: 10. The CDR3 has 17 residues. CDR3 bases: TGTGCCAGCAGCCCCCGACTAGCGGGGGGGTTATTGGATACGCAGTATTTT. Translating gives CASSPRLAGGLLDTQYF.

The rearrangement uses TRBV7-2 and TRBJ2-3, with TRBD2 identical over 8 bases. Trimming cost V 7 bases and J 4 bases; bases outside gene matches: 7. This CDR3 has 14 residues. Germline-derived CDR1 and CDR2 are SGHTA and FQGNSA. CDR3: CASTLGAGADTQYF. DNA of the CDR3: TGTGCCAGCACCCTGGGAGCGGGGGCAGATACGCAGTATTTT.

This chain connects TRBV7-2 to TRBJ2-7, with D possibly matching TRBD1 (5 bases). V was shortened by 5 bases and J by 5 bases, with 16 bases between the two germline ends. The CDR3 covers 14 residues. In germline, CDR1 is SGHTA, CDR2 FQGNSA. Here the CDR3 reads CASSPDTVGNEQYF. The CDR3 nucleotides read TGTGCCAGCAGCCCGGACACGGTAGGGAACGAGCAGTACTTC. Using reference TRBV7-2 and TRBJ2-7 for the parts outside the CDR3, the full variable domain is GAGVSQSPSNKVTEKGKDVELRCDPISGHTALYWYRQSLGQGLEFLIYFQGNSAPDKSGLPSDRFSAERTGGSVSTLTIQRTQQEDSAVYLCASSPDTVGNEQYFGPGTRLTVT.

Only a few counts were recorded for this clonotype. This chain links TRBV28 with TRBJ2-7; D is perhaps TRBD1 or TRBD2 (5 bases each). Germline V gene data show CDR1 as MDHEN and CDR2 as SYDVKM. V lost 3 bases and J 7 bases, leaving 10 bases between the germline ends. This CDR3 contains 12 residues. The CDR3: CASSFGATEQYF. The CDR3 DNA sequence: TGTGCCAGCAGTTTCGGGGCAACGGAGCAGTACTTC. Supplemented by reference TRBV28 and TRBJ2-7, the full variable domain reads DVKVTQSSRYLVKRTGEKVFLECVQDMDHENMFWYRQDPGLGLRLIYFSYDVKMKEKGDIPEGYSVSREKKERFSLILESASTNQTSMYLCASSFGATEQYFGPGTRLTVT.

The chain is built from TRBV27 and TRBJ1-2, with a tentative D call TRBD1 (5 bases). Trimming left V 0 bases short and J 5 bases short, with 10 bases between. This CDR3 is built from 14 residues. Germline CDR1 reads MNHEY; CDR2 reads SMNVEV (reference sequence). CDR3 protein: CASSLSPDSYGYTF. The CDR3 bases are TGTGCCAGCAGTTTATCTCCCGACAGTTATGGCTACACCTTC.

On this clonotype itself: A junction end diverges from the germline sequence, so it may reflect a read error. The rearrangement uses TRBV6-2 or TRBV6-3 and TRBJ2-1; TRBD2 agrees at 13 bases. This CDR3 region has 13 residues. The germline V gene encodes CDR1 MNHEY and CDR2 SVGEGT. CDR3 region: CSSKLAGGHEQFF. CDR3 DNA: TGTTCCAGCAAACTAGCGGGGGGGCACGAGCAGTTCTTC.

Comments on this clonotype: A much larger clone lies a single base off, so this may be a read error. This chain joins TRBV7-2 and TRBJ2-3; D is uncertain. CDR1 and CDR2 from the germline V gene are SGHTA and FQGNSA. Between the trimmed V and J ends, which lost 6 bases and 3 bases, there was a span of 22 bases. The CDR3 runs 17 residues. CDR3 region: CASRTWSSRPLTDTQYF. As DNA, the CDR3 is TGTGCCAGCAGGACGTGGTCCTCCAGACCCTTAACAGATACGCAGTATTTT.

This clonotype was seen ten or more times. The rearrangement uses TRBV7-2 and TRBJ2-3; 8 bases are a match to TRBD2. The CDR3 is 16 residues long. After removal of 3 bases from V and 6 bases from J, the junction contained 11 bases not matched to a gene. CDR1 and CDR2 (germline): SGHTA, FQGNSA. Here the CDR3 reads CASSFQGGGGMDTQYF. Here the CDR3 DNA reads TGTGCCAGCAGCTTTCAAGGTGGCGGGGGGATGGATACGCAGTATTTT.

V usage is TRBV27 and J usage is TRBJ2-3; 8 bases are shared with TRBD2. This CDR3 comprises 16 residues. Germline CDR1 and CDR2: MNHEY and SMNVEV (reference sequence). Germline trimming cut 2 bases from V and 2 bases from J; bases unmatched to any gene: 6. The CDR3 spells CASSLTSGDYTDTQYF. CDR3 nucleotides: TGTGCCAGCAGTTTAACTAGCGGAGATTACACAGATACGCAGTATTTT.

In its sample, this clonotype was seen many times. CDR3 DNA sequence: TGTGCCAGCACCCATTCCACCGGAACCGGGGAGCTGTTTTTT. Residues: CASTHSTGTGELFF. This chain uses TRBV12-3 or TRBV12-4 with TRBJ2-2, with D unclear. Trimming left V 7 bases short and J 5 bases short, with 14 bases between. The CDR3 loop spans 14 amino acids.

This clonotype showed up just a few times. The chain uses TRBV19 and TRBJ1-5; no reliable D call. The V end lost 3 bases, the J end lost 5 bases, and 11 bases lay between the germline ends. Per germline, CDR1 LNHDA and CDR2 SQIVND (reference sequence). This CDR3 contains 14 residues. This CDR3 is CASSIFLGDQPQHF. DNA for the CDR3: TGTGCCAGTAGTATCTTTCTGGGTGATCAGCCCCAGCATTTT.

This clonotype was seen a handful of times. V is TRBV7-9 and J is TRBJ2-2; TRBD1 might be the D (5 bases). Per germline, CDR1 SEHNR and CDR2 FQNEAQ (reference sequence). Trimming took 7 bases from V and 3 from J, leaving 12 bases between them. The CDR3 covers 14 residues. Here the CDR3 DNA reads TGTGCCAGCACCCCGGGCAGGGACACCGGGGAGCTGTTTTTT. Its protein product is CASTPGRDTGELFF.